The 27 T cell receptor beta chains presented below share a single source sample, sequenced in a study of beta chain features in type 1 diabetes. No antigens are known for them. Every isolated RNA sample was fully reverse transcribed, so sequencing captured expressed TCRB transcripts. The data were produced by immunoSEQ multiplex PCR, yet TCRdb's version contains in-frame clones alone and is incomplete. Of 500,000 to 650,000 clones listed, 9.5% to 15% are singletons. The study, taken as a whole, reports: TCRB CDR3s were moderately but significantly shorter in Type 1 diabetes patients in all four CD4+ subsets.

Sequenced material: naive CD4+ T cells from blood. Receptor source: a man aged 25 to 40 with type 1 diabetes.

This clone has more than one count but fewer than ten. The chain employs TRBV28 and TRBJ2-5; possibly TRBD1 or TRBD2 for D (5 bases each). CDR1 is MDHEN, CDR2 SYDVKM, per germline. The V end was cut by 3 bases, the J end by 3 bases, with 8 bases between. The CDR3 length is 13 residues. The CDR3 nucleotides are TGTGCCAGCAGTTTTGGGGGAGAAGAGACCCAGTACTTC. It specifies CASSFGGEETQYF.

This clone was seen more than once but under ten times. The chain carries TRBV27 and TRBJ2-3, with a tentative D call TRBD2 (5 bases). Germline-derived CDR1 and CDR2 are MNHEY and SMNVEV (reference sequence). The CDR3 length is 13 residues. V lost 5 bases and J lost 3, with 9 bases in between. DNA for the CDR3: TGTGCCAGCAGTCGCAGGAGGACAGATACGCAGTATTTT. This codes for CASSRRRTDTQYF.

The table lists this clone with a few counts. The V gene is TRBV4-3, the J gene TRBJ2-1, with 9 nucleotides matching TRBD2. The CDR3 extends over 18 amino acids. The V and J ends lost 1 base and 5 bases, in that order; junction bases with no gene match: 12. CDR1 is LGHNA and CDR2 is YSLEER in the germline V gene. In nucleotides, the CDR3 is TGCGCCAGCAGCCAAGTAACAGGGCGGGGGGGCCGAGACAATGAGCAGTTCTTC. Encoded protein: CASSQVTGRGGRDNEQFF.

The chain links TRBV5-1 to TRBJ2-7, with TRBD1 matching 11 bases. The CDR3 length is 18 residues. With V trimmed by 2 bases and J by 1 base, 11 bases remained unmatched. Germline assignment: CDR1 SGHRS and CDR2 YFSETQ. CDR3 sequence (DNA): TGCGCCAGCAGCTTTCTCCCCGGACAGGGGGCGCCTTCCTACGAGCAGTACTTC. Protein: CASSFLPGQGAPSYEQYF.

V gene TRBV7-3 combines with J gene TRBJ2-7, with a possible D match to TRBD1 (6 bases). The CDR3 is 13 amino acids. Deletions cut 2 bases from V and 4 bases from J, with 9 bases between. Germline-derived CDR1 and CDR2 are SGHTA and FQGTGA. CDR3 DNA sequence: TGTGCCAGCAGCTTAGTAGGGGGTTACGAGCAGTACTTC. Protein: CASSLVGGYEQYF.

The V gene is TRBV19, the J gene TRBJ1-1; D not certain. Germline V CDR1 and CDR2: LNHDA, SQIVND (reference sequence). CDR3 length: 15 amino acids. Trimming took 0 bases from V and 4 from J, leaving 12 bases between them. CDR3: CASSIEWSAGTEAFF. The CDR3, as DNA: TGTGCCAGTAGTATAGAATGGTCCGCGGGCACTGAAGCTTTCTTT.

V and J are TRBV28 and TRBJ1-2, with 7 bases matching TRBD1. The germline CDR1 and CDR2 sequences are MDHEN and SYDVKM. V was clipped by 7 bases and J by 5 bases; unmatched bases: 4. This CDR3 spans 12 amino acids. CDR3 coding DNA: TGTGCCAGCAACCGGGGACAGTATGGCTACACCTTC. Protein sequence: CASNRGQYGYTF.

The chain is built from TRBV29-1 and TRBJ1-1; D might be TRBD1 (5 bases). V lost 6 bases to trimming and J lost 6 bases, with 17 bases between them. The CDR3 runs to 13 residues. Germline loops: CDR1 SQVTM, CDR2 ANQGSEA. CDR3 sequence (DNA): TGCAGCGTGGCGAGAGAGGGGAGAGCTGAAGCTTTCTTT. Translating it yields CSVAREGRAEAFF.

This chain uses TRBV4-3 with TRBJ1-1; D perhaps matches TRBD1 (5 bases). Germline CDR1 and CDR2: LGHNA and YSLEER. V was trimmed by 0 bases and J by 0 bases, leaving 8 bases between them. The CDR3 is 15 amino acids. CDR3 protein: CASSQDWGLNTEAFF. CDR3 DNA sequence: TGCGCCAGCAGCCAAGATTGGGGGTTGAACACTGAAGCTTTCTTT.

The chain has TRBV19 and TRBJ1-5; D is undetermined. With 3 bases removed from V and 9 bases from J, the gap between germline ends came to 15 bases. This CDR3 comprises 14 residues. Germline values: CDR1 LNHDA, CDR2 SQIVND (reference sequence). CDR3 nucleotide sequence: TGTGCCAGTAGTATCCGACGCCCCTTGGGGCCCCAGCATTTT. It is translated as CASSIRRPLGPQHF. The variable domain in full, with the rest retrieved from reference TRBV19 and TRBJ1-5, is DGGITQSPKYLFRKEGQNVTLSCEQNLNHDAMYWYRQDPGQGLRLIYYSQIVNDFQKGDIAEGYSVSREKKESFPLTVTSAQKNPTAFYLCASSIRRPLGPQHFGDGTRLSIL.

The rearrangement joins TRBV15 to TRBJ2-1; 7 bases fit TRBD2. Germline V lookup: CDR1 LNHNV, CDR2 YYDKDF (reference sequence). After removal of 0 bases from V and 0 bases from J, the junction contained 2 bases not matched to a gene. The CDR3 has 16 amino acids. CDR3 sequence (DNA): TGTGCCACCAGCAGAGAGGGCGGGAGCTCCTACAATGAGCAGTTCTTC. Translation gives CATSREGGSSYNEQFF.

The V and J genes are TRBV19 and TRBJ1-1, with D possibly being TRBD1 (5 bases). The CDR3 is made up of 13 amino acids. In germline, CDR1 is LNHDA, CDR2 SQIVND (reference sequence). V was cut by 5 bases and J by 3 bases, with 10 bases left in between. The CDR3 bases are TGTGCCAGTAGTGCAGGGTTGCACACTGAAGCTTTCTTT. Protein product: CASSAGLHTEAFF. The variable domain in full, completed from reference TRBV19 and TRBJ1-1, reads DGGITQSPKYLFRKEGQNVTLSCEQNLNHDAMYWYRQDPGQGLRLIYYSQIVNDFQKGDIAEGYSVSREKKESFPLTVTSAQKNPTAFYLCASSAGLHTEAFFGQGTRLTVV.

This clone was observed a handful of times. The J gene is TRBJ2-7, the V gene TRBV6-6; D unresolved. The V end lost 0 bases, the J end lost 9 bases, and 12 bases lay between the germline ends. Per the germline V gene, CDR1 is MNHNY and CDR2 is SVGAGI (reference sequence). This CDR3 comprises 13 residues. The CDR3 DNA follows: TGTGCCAGCAGTTACTCGAGGCAGTTCGGGCAGTACTTC. Encoded protein: CASSYSRQFGQYF.

V is TRBV9 and J is TRBJ1-2, with D uncertain. The V gene lost 3 bases and the J gene lost 6 bases, with 18 bases spanning the gap. The CDR3 consists of 15 residues. The germline V gene has CDR1 SGDLS and CDR2 YYNGEE. CDR3 sequence: CASSALGAIWDGYTF. In DNA, the CDR3 is TGTGCCAGCAGCGCTTTAGGAGCTATCTGGGATGGCTACACCTTC.

The sample holds a few counts of this clone. Additional DNA sequences in this sample encode the identical CDR3. CDR3 in DNA: TGTGCCAGCTCACCTCCGGGACGGAGTAATGAAAAACTGTTTTTT. Translating it yields CASSPPGRSNEKLFF. The J gene is TRBJ1-4, the V gene TRBV18; a weak D match, TRBD1 (5 bases). The CDR3 contains 15 residues. Deletions cut 3 bases from V and 4 bases from J, with 12 bases between. CDR1 and CDR2 from the germline V gene are KGHSH and LQKENI.

This clone was seen a few times. This chain uses TRBV25-1 with TRBJ1-4; a possible D gene is TRBD1 (6 bases). V lost 2 bases and J lost 6, with 13 bases in between. This CDR3 spans 15 amino acids. The V gene's germline CDR1 is MGHDK and CDR2 SYGVNS. The CDR3 region has the DNA TGTGCCAGCAGTGAAATGGGACACAAGTATGAAAAACTGTTTTTT. Residues: CASSEMGHKYEKLFF.

The chain recombines TRBV6-5 with TRBJ2-5; D not resolved. This CDR3 spans 14 amino acids. Germline CDR1 MNHEY, CDR2 SVGAGI. V lost 2 bases and J lost 5, with 12 bases in between. The CDR3 sequence is CASSYDRLGETQYF. The DNA for the CDR3 is TGTGCCAGCAGTTACGACCGCCTCGGGGAGACCCAGTACTTC.

The rearrangement links TRBV28 to TRBJ1-2; 8 positions match TRBD1. J lost 4 bases, V lost 4 bases, and 5 bases had no gene match. Germline V gene lookup returns CDR1 MDHEN and CDR2 SYDVKM. The CDR3 is 14 residues long. CDR3 protein: CASSWTGFGYGYTF. The CDR3 DNA sequence: TGTGCCAGCAGTTGGACAGGGTTTGGCTATGGCTACACCTTC.

This clone was detected only a few times. The V gene is TRBV5-1, the J gene TRBJ2-2; D call uncertain. Deletions cut 10 bases from V and 0 bases from J, with 19 bases between. In germline, CDR1 is SGHRS, CDR2 YFSETQ. The CDR3 is 16 residues long. Written as DNA, the CDR3 is TGCGCCTCCACTTGGTCAGGTTTCTCGAACACCGGGGAGCTGTTTTTT. Translation gives CASTWSGFSNTGELFF.

V and J are TRBV19 and TRBJ2-6, with 7 bases aligning to TRBD1. This CDR3 is built from 15 residues. The germline V gene has CDR1 LNHDA and CDR2 SQIVND (reference sequence). V was clipped by 3 bases and J by 4 bases; unmatched bases: 3. CDR3 amino acids: CASSMTGPGANVLTF. The DNA for the CDR3 is TGTGCCAGTAGTATGACAGGGCCCGGGGCCAACGTCCTGACTTTC.

This clone appeared a few times. The gene calls are TRBV9 and TRBJ2-5; 11 nucleotides match TRBD2. The CDR3 totals 17 residues. Trimming at V came to 3 bases and at J to 2 bases, leaving 9 bases not matched to a gene. The germline V gene has CDR1 SGDLS and CDR2 YYNGEE. The CDR3 region has the DNA TGTGCCAGCAGCGACGGACGACTAGCGGGGCCTCAAGAGACCCAGTACTTC. It codes for CASSDGRLAGPQETQYF.

There are a few counts of this clone. The V and J genes are TRBV5-1 and TRBJ2-5, with D unresolved. Germline V CDR1 and CDR2: SGHRS, YFSETQ. The length of the CDR3 is 15 residues. V lost 0 bases, J lost 5 bases, and 14 bases lay in between. This CDR3 is CASSLDERNSETQYF. As DNA, the CDR3 is TGCGCCAGCAGCTTGGACGAACGGAATTCGGAGACCCAGTACTTC.

The chain employs TRBV30 and TRBJ1-2, with D unclear. The germline CDR1 and CDR2 sequences are GTSNPN and SVGIG (reference sequence). The CDR3 loop spans 14 amino acids. V lost 0 bases and J lost 1, with 9 bases in between. This CDR3 reads CAWSVGRLNYGYTF. The CDR3 DNA reads as TGTGCCTGGAGTGTAGGGAGACTTAACTATGGCTACACCTTC.

The V call is TRBV5-6, the J call TRBJ2-2, with TRBD2 identical over 12 bases. Trimming removed 3 bases from V and 11 bases from J; junction bases left unmatched: 5. The germline V gene encodes CDR1 SGHDT and CDR2 YYEEEE. This CDR3 contains 14 residues. CDR3 coding DNA: TGTGCCAGCAGCTGGGGACTAGCGGGCGGCGAGCTGTTTTTT. Translation gives CASSWGLAGGELFF.

In its sample, this clone was seen a few times. The chain has TRBV4-2 and TRBJ1-4, with a tentative D call TRBD1 (5 bases). V lost 0 bases and J 6 bases, leaving 11 bases between the germline ends. Looked up from germline, CDR1 is LGHNA and CDR2 is YNFKEQ. CDR3 length: 15 amino acids. The CDR3 is CASSQESQGDEKLFF. CDR3 bases: TGTGCCAGCAGCCAAGAGTCGCAGGGCGATGAAAAACTGTTTTTT.

This clone was counted a few times. The chain recombines TRBV7-3 with TRBJ1-5, with D possibly being TRBD1 (6 bases). This CDR3 comprises 15 residues. Germline assignment: CDR1 SGHTA and CDR2 FQGTGA. The ends were cut back, 5 bases at V and 2 bases at J, with 13 bases in the middle. CDR3 in DNA: TGTGCCAGCAGCCCCGGAGGGGGGGGCAATCAGCCCCAGCATTTT. This sequence encodes CASSPGGGGNQPQHF.

The chain couples TRBV7-9 to TRBJ1-5, with D unclear. Germline CDR1 is SEHNR and CDR2 is FQNEAQ (reference sequence). V lost 4 bases to trimming and J lost 2 bases, with 18 bases between them. The CDR3 loop spans 17 amino acids. The CDR3, as DNA: TGTGCCAGCAGCTCCGACTCGGGTTTTGCTGGCAATCAGCCCCAGCATTTT. Amino acids: CASSSDSGFAGNQPQHF.